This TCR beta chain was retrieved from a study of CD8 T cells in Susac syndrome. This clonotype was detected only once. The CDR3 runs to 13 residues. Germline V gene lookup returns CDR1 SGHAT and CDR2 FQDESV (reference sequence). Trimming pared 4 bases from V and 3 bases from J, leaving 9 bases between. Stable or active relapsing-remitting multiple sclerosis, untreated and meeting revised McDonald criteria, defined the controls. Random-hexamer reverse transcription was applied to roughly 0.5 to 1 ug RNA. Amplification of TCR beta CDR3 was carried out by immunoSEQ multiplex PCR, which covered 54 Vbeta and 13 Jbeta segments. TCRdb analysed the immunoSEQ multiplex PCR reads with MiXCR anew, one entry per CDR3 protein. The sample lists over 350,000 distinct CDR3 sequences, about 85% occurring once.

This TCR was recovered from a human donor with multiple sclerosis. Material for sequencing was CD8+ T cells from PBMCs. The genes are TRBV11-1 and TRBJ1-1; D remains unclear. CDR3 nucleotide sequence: TGTGCCAGCAGCTCGTTTACATACACTGAAGCTTTCTTT. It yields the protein CASSSFTYTEAFF.